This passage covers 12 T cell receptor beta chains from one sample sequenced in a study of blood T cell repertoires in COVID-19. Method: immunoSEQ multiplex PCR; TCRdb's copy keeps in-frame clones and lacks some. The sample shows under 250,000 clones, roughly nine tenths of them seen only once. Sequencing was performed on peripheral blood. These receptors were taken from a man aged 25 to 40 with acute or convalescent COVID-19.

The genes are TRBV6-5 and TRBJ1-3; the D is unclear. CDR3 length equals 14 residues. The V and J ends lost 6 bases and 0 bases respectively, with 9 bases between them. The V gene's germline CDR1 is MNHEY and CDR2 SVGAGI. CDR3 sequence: CASRTRNSGNTIYF. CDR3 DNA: TGTGCCAGCAGGACAAGGAACTCTGGAAACACCATATATTTT.

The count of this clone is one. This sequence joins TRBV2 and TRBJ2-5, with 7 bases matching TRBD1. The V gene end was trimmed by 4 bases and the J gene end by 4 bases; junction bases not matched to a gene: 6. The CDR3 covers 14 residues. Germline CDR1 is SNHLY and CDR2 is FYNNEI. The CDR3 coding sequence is TGTGCCAGCAGTGCGACAGGGTTGCGAGAGACCCAGTACTTC. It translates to CASSATGLRETQYF.

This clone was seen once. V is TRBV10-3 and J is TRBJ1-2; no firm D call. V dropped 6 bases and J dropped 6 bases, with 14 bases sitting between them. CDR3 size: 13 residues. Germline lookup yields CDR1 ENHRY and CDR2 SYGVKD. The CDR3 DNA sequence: TGTGCCATCAGGGATACCGTGAGGCATGGCTACACCTTC. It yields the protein CAIRDTVRHGYTF.

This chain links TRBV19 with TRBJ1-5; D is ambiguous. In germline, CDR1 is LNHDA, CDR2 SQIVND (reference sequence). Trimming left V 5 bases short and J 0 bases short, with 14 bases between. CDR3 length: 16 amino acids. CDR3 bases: TGTGCCAGTAGTCCGCGAGAGCACTATAGCAATCAGCCCCAGCATTTT. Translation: CASSPREHYSNQPQHF.

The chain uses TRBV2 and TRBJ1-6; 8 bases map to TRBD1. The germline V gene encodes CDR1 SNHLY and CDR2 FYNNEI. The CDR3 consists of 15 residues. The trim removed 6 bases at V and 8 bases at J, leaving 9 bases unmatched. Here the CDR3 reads CASRKTDRVDSPLHF. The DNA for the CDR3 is TGTGCCAGCAGAAAAACGGACAGGGTGGATTCACCCCTCCACTTT.

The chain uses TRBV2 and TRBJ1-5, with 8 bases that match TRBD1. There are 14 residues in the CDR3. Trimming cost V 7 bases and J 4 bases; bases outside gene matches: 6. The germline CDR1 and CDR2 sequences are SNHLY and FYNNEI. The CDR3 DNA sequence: TGTGCCAGCAAAACCGGGACAGGAAATCAGCCCCAGCATTTT. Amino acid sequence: CASKTGTGNQPQHF.

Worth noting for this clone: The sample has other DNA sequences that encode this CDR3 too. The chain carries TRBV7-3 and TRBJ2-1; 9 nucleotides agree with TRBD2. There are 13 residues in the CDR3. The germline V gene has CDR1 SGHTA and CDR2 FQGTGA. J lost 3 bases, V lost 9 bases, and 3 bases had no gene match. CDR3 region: CASSGGGYNEQFF. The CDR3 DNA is TGTGCCAGTAGCGGGGGAGGCTACAATGAGCAGTTCTTC.

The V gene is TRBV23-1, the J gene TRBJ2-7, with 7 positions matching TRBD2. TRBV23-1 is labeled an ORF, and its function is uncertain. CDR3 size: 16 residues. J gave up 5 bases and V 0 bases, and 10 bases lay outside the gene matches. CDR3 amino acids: CASSQSSAGRAHEQYF. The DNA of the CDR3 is TGCGCCAGCAGTCAATCTTCGGCAGGGAGGGCCCACGAGCAGTACTTC.

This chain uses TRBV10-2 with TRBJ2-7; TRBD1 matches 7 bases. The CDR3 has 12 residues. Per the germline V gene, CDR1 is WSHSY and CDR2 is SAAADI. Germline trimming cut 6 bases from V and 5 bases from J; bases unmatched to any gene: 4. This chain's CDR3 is CASRRGQNEQYF. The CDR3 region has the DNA TGCGCCAGCAGGAGGGGGCAGAACGAGCAGTACTTC.

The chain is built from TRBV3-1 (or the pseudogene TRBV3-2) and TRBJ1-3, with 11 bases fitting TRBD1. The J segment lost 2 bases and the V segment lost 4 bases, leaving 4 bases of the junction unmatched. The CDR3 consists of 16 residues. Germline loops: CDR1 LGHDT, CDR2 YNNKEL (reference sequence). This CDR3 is CASSPPGQGAGNTIYF. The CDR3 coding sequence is TGTGCCAGCAGCCCTCCGGGACAGGGGGCTGGAAACACCATATATTTT.

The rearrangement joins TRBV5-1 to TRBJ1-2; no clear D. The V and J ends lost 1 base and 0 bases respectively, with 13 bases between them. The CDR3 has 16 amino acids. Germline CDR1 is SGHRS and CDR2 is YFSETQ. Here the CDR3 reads CASSLSQAAPNYGYTF. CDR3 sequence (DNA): TGCGCCAGCAGCTTGAGTCAGGCAGCACCTAACTATGGCTACACCTTC.

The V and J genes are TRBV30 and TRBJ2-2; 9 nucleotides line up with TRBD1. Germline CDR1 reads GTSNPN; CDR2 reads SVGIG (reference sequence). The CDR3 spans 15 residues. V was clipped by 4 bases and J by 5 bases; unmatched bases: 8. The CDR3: CAWKKRDRDTGELFF. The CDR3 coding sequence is TGTGCCTGGAAAAAACGGGACAGGGATACCGGGGAGCTGTTTTTT. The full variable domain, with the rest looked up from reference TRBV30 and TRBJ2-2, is SQTIHQWPATLVQPVGSPLSLECTVEGTSNPNLYWYRQAAGRGLQLLFYSVGIGQISSEVPQNLSASRPQDRQFILSSKKLLLSDSGFYLCAWKKRDRDTGELFFGEGSRLTVL.